The 30 T cell receptor beta chains listed next were all sequenced from one sample in a study of blood T cell repertoires in COVID-19. TCRdb keeps only in-frame clones here, not all; method: immunoSEQ multiplex PCR. The repertoire holds over 200,000 clones, about 90% seen once, with 1.9% in the top ten. The sample comprised peripheral blood. The origin of the receptors is a man aged 40-49 years with active or convalescent COVID-19.

The chain combines TRBV7-8 with TRBJ1-5, with D perhaps TRBD1 (5 bases). The germline V gene has CDR1 SGHVS and CDR2 FQNEAQ. V lost 5 bases and J lost 0, with 14 bases in between. CDR3 length: 16 amino acids. Here the CDR3 DNA reads TGTGCCAGCAGCCCGGGTGGGGGGTATAGCAATCAGCCCCAGCATTTT. Translation: CASSPGGGYSNQPQHF.

This chain joins TRBV28 and TRBJ1-5; D unresolved. The ends were cut back, 3 bases at V and 11 bases at J, with 14 bases in the middle. This CDR3 is built from 13 residues. CDR1 and CDR2 from the germline V gene are MDHEN and SYDVKM. The CDR3 DNA is TGTGCCAGCAGTTTTGGGCAGGTCGTTTCCCAGCATTTT. Protein sequence: CASSFGQVVSQHF.

The genes are TRBV27 and TRBJ2-7; D is undetermined. Looked up from germline, CDR1 is MNHEY and CDR2 is SMNVEV (reference sequence). The CDR3 spans 15 residues. Trimming shortened V by 1 base and J by 1 base, and 11 bases separated the two germline ends. DNA of the CDR3: TGTGCCAGCAGTTTATATCGCTCGAGTTCCTACGAGCAGTACTTC. This sequence encodes CASSLYRSSSYEQYF.

The CDR3 loop reads CASRGDSYVETQYF. In DNA, the CDR3 is TGTGCCAGCAGGGGGGACAGTTATGTGGAGACCCAGTACTTC. The chain employs TRBV2 and TRBJ2-5, with 7 bases identical to TRBD1. CDR3 length: 14 residues. CDR1 is SNHLY, CDR2 FYNNEI, per germline. V lost 6 bases and J lost 5; bases outside the gene matches: 9.

This clone occurred a few times. Other DNA sequences in this specimen translate into the identical CDR3. The chain carries TRBV6-4 and TRBJ2-3; 9 nucleotides match TRBD2. This CDR3 is built from 14 residues. J lost 3 bases, V lost 2 bases, and 0 bases had no gene match. Germline CDR1 reads MRHNA; CDR2 reads SNTAGT. In DNA form, the CDR3 reads TGTGCCAGCAGTGACGCGGGGGGGACAGATACGCAGTATTTT. This codes for CASSDAGGTDTQYF.

V gene TRBV6-5 combines with J gene TRBJ2-1; D possibly corresponds to TRBD2 (6 bases). CDR1 is MNHEY and CDR2 is SVGAGI in the germline V gene. V was pared by 10 bases and J by 7 bases, with 20 bases between. The CDR3 is 14 amino acids. The CDR3 reads CATGLGTRLNEQFF. As DNA, the CDR3 is TGTGCCACGGGGCTTGGGACTCGTTTGAATGAGCAGTTCTTC.

The V call is TRBV2, the J call TRBJ2-3, with a weak D call TRBD2 (5 bases). This CDR3 comprises 14 residues. Trimming removed 6 bases from V and 5 bases from J, with 15 bases in between. The germline gives CDR1 SNHLY, CDR2 FYNNEI. The CDR3 DNA is TGTGCCAGCAGCGGGATAAGGGTAGGAGATACGCAGTATTTT. This codes for CASSGIRVGDTQYF.

A single count supports this clone. The chain links TRBV9 to TRBJ1-4, with D possibly TRBD1 on 5 matching bases. V was trimmed by 0 bases and J by 4 bases, leaving 10 bases between them. Germline lookup yields CDR1 SGDLS and CDR2 YYNGEE. This CDR3 has 15 residues. CDR3 region: CASSVDGRGNEKLFF. In DNA, the CDR3 is TGTGCCAGCAGCGTAGACGGAAGGGGTAATGAAAAACTGTTTTTT.

The chain is built from TRBV5-1 and TRBJ1-1, with 9 nucleotides matching TRBD1. This CDR3 is built from 16 residues. In germline, CDR1 is SGHRS, CDR2 YFSETQ. V was clipped by 4 bases and J by 6 bases; unmatched bases: 13. CDR3 nucleotide sequence: TGCGCCAGCAGCAGGTCCGGGACAGGGATTGTCGCTGAAGCTTTCTTT. Amino acid sequence: CASSRSGTGIVAEAFF.

The chain couples TRBV9 to TRBJ2-2, with TRBD2 as a possible D gene (5 bases). Germline CDR1 is SGDLS and CDR2 is YYNGEE. Trimming stripped 3 bases from V and 4 bases from J, with 16 bases between. The CDR3 loop spans 16 amino acids. The DNA of the CDR3 is TGTGCCAGCAGCGACATGAGAGGGAGAGGCACCGGGGAGCTGTTTTTT. It codes for CASSDMRGRGTGELFF.

The chain is built from TRBV6-6 and TRBJ2-7; 13 bases align to TRBD2. CDR3 length equals 16 residues. The ends lost 5 bases at V and 2 bases at J; junction bases unmatched: 6. Germline V CDR1 and CDR2: MNHNY, SVGAGI (reference sequence). CDR3 nucleotide sequence: TGTGCCAGCAGTGCCGGACTAGCGGGAGAGGCCTACGAGCAGTACTTC. As protein: CASSAGLAGEAYEQYF.

The chain employs TRBV3-1 (or the pseudogene TRBV3-2) and TRBJ1-5, with D possibly matching TRBD1 (5 bases). This CDR3 is built from 14 residues. Trimming cost V 0 bases and J 7 bases, with 10 bases left between them. The germline gives CDR1 LGHDT, CDR2 YNNKEL (reference sequence). This chain's CDR3 is CASSQDRGWQPQHF. The CDR3, as DNA: TGTGCCAGCAGCCAAGATAGGGGCTGGCAGCCCCAGCATTTT.

A single count supports this clone. This sequence joins TRBV4-1 and TRBJ1-5; D gene uncertain. The CDR3 is 17 amino acids. V gave up 0 bases and J gave up 6 bases, with 18 bases separating them. Germline values: CDR1 MGHRA, CDR2 YSYEKL. The CDR3 sequence: CASSQDYSSGFSQPQHF. The CDR3 DNA follows: TGCGCCAGCAGCCAAGATTATAGTAGCGGGTTCAGTCAGCCCCAGCATTTT.

The chain links TRBV7-9 to TRBJ2-7; tentatively, D is TRBD2 (5 bases). The CDR3 has 14 residues. V lost 4 bases to trimming and J lost 2 bases, with 12 bases between them. Looked up from germline, CDR1 is SEHNR and CDR2 is FQNEAQ (reference sequence). CDR3 residues: CASSSRTGTYEQYF. The CDR3 bases are TGTGCCAGCAGCTCCCGGACGGGAACCTACGAGCAGTACTTC.

This chain joins TRBV11-2 and TRBJ2-7; 7 nucleotides agree with TRBD1. The CDR3 is 14 amino acids. V shed 5 bases and J 1 base; nucleotides not matched to a gene: 5. Germline lookup yields CDR1 SGHAT and CDR2 FQNNGV. The CDR3 DNA follows: TGTGCCAGCAGCGGAACAGGGGAGTCCTACGAGCAGTACTTC. As protein: CASSGTGESYEQYF.

This rearrangement joins TRBV18 to TRBJ1-6, with D possibly being TRBD1 (6 bases). The CDR3 sequence is 15 residues long. Trimming cost V 3 bases and J 9 bases, with 15 bases left between them. Germline V gives CDR1 KGHSH, CDR2 LQKENI. This CDR3 is CASSPSRDNISPLHF. Here the CDR3 DNA reads TGTGCCAGCTCACCTTCACGGGACAATATTTCACCCCTCCACTTT. The variable domain in full, completed from reference TRBV18 and TRBJ1-6, reads NAGVMQNPRHLVRRRGQEARLRCSPMKGHSHVYWYRQLPEEGLKFMVYLQKENIIDESGMPKERFSAEFPKEGPSILRIQQVVRGDSAAYFCASSPSRDNISPLHFGNGTRLTVT.

The CDR3 nucleotides read TGTGCCATCAAGGGGGGGGGTTCACCCCTCCACTTT. Amino acid sequence: CAIKGGGSPLHF. The V call is TRBV12-3 or TRBV12-4, the J call TRBJ1-6, with TRBD1 as a possible D gene (6 bases). There are 12 residues in the CDR3. Trimming took off 10 bases at V and 9 bases at J, with 13 bases between the two ends.

J is TRBJ2-7 and V is TRBV6-5; 7 bases fit TRBD1. This CDR3 spans 13 amino acids. V lost 6 bases, J lost 7 bases, and 9 bases stayed unmatched. The germline CDR1 and CDR2 sequences are MNHEY and SVGAGI. The CDR3 region is CASRTGLSGEQYF. The CDR3 bases are TGTGCCAGCAGGACAGGGTTAAGCGGTGAGCAGTACTTC.

This sequence joins TRBV4-1 and TRBJ1-6; D unresolved. Germline values: CDR1 MGHRA, CDR2 YSYEKL. Between the trimmed V and J ends, which lost 2 bases and 0 bases, there was a span of 17 bases. The CDR3 length is 19 residues. Here the CDR3 reads CASSQRSVDMSSYNSPLHF. CDR3 bases: TGCGCCAGCAGCCAAAGATCCGTCGACATGAGCTCCTATAATTCACCCCTCCACTTT.

The chain employs TRBV5-8 and TRBJ2-7; weak D call: TRBD1 (6 bases). Trimming cost V 4 bases and J 3 bases, with 14 bases left between them. This CDR3 comprises 14 residues. Germline V gene data show CDR1 as SGHTS and CDR2 as YDEGEE. The CDR3 region is CASSPPPTGYEQYF. In DNA, the CDR3 is TGTGCCAGCAGCCCCCCCCCGACAGGCTACGAGCAGTACTTC.

The rearrangement uses TRBV11-2 and TRBJ2-7; perhaps TRBD1 as D (6 bases). The ends were cut back, 5 bases at V and 5 bases at J, with 19 bases in the middle. There are 15 residues in the CDR3. Germline CDR1 and CDR2: SGHAT and FQNNGV. CDR3 loop: CASSRQTGPWNEQYF. CDR3 in DNA: TGTGCCAGCAGCCGCCAGACAGGCCCCTGGAACGAGCAGTACTTC. Variable domain in full (rest from reference TRBV11-2 and TRBJ2-7): EAGVAQSPRYKIIEKRQSVAFWCNPISGHATLYWYQQILGQGPKLLIQFQNNGVVDDSQLPKDRFSAERLKGVDSTLKIQPAKLEDSAVYLCASSRQTGPWNEQYFGPGTRLTVT.

The genes are TRBV30 and TRBJ1-1, with 11 bases lining up with TRBD1. V trimming: 5 bases; J trimming: 5 bases; junction bases outside the gene matches: 10. CDR1 and CDR2 from the germline V gene are GTSNPN and SVGIG (reference sequence). The CDR3 contains 15 residues. The CDR3 spells CAWVRPGQGGTEAFF. In nucleotides, the CDR3 is TGTGCCTGGGTACGACCGGGACAGGGGGGGACTGAAGCTTTCTTT. Using reference TRBV30 and TRBJ1-1 for the parts outside the CDR3, the full variable domain is SQTIHQWPATLVQPVGSPLSLECTVEGTSNPNLYWYRQAAGRGLQLLFYSVGIGQISSEVPQNLSASRPQDRQFILSSKKLLLSDSGFYLCAWVRPGQGGTEAFFGQGTRLTVV.

The V call is TRBV30, the J call TRBJ1-4, with D possibly TRBD1 on 6 matching bases. Germline V gives CDR1 GTSNPN, CDR2 SVGIG (reference sequence). Trimming stripped 6 bases from V and 8 bases from J, with 19 bases between. The CDR3 is 14 amino acids. The CDR3 spells CACQGGAREEKLFF. The DNA of the CDR3 is TGTGCCTGCCAAGGGGGGGCCCGGGAGGAAAAACTGTTTTTT.

This clone was counted a few times. This chain uses TRBV10-1 with TRBJ2-7, with D possibly TRBD1 on 6 matching bases. The germline V gene encodes CDR1 WNHNN and CDR2 SYGVQD (reference sequence). Trimming stripped 3 bases from V and 3 bases from J, with 18 bases between. This CDR3 has 16 residues. In DNA, the CDR3 is TGCGCCAGCAGTGATTCCGACACAGGGACCCTCTACGAGCAGTACTTC. It is translated as CASSDSDTGTLYEQYF.

CDR3 nucleotide sequence: TGTGCCAGCAGCTTATTAGGGGCAGTGAACACTGAAGCTTTCTTT. Protein product: CASSLLGAVNTEAFF. The genes are TRBV7-3 and TRBJ1-1; TRBD1 might be the D (5 bases). The CDR3 is 15 amino acids. Trimming shortened V by 2 bases and J by 0 bases, and 10 bases separated the two germline ends. Germline V gene lookup returns CDR1 SGHTA and CDR2 FQGTGA.

The V gene is TRBV5-1, the J gene TRBJ1-1, with 7 positions matching TRBD1. The trim removed 4 bases at V and 0 bases at J, leaving 9 bases unmatched. This CDR3 contains 16 residues. Looked up from germline, CDR1 is SGHRS and CDR2 is YFSETQ. The CDR3 reads CASSLPSDRVNTEAFF. For the CDR3, the DNA is TGCGCCAGCAGCCTCCCTTCCGACAGGGTGAACACTGAAGCTTTCTTT.

The J gene is TRBJ1-2, the V gene TRBV10-3; weak D call: TRBD1 (6 bases). Germline V gene data show CDR1 as ENHRY and CDR2 as SYGVKD. The CDR3 has 13 amino acids. V was pared by 3 bases and J by 7 bases, with 12 bases between. The DNA for the CDR3 is TGTGCCATCAGTGAATCAAACAGGGCTGGCTACACCTTC. Protein product: CAISESNRAGYTF.

V is TRBV30 and J is TRBJ2-3, with 12 positions matching TRBD2. This CDR3 is 16 amino acids long. The V segment lost 1 base and the J segment 1 base; nucleotides outside the gene matches: 3. Germline values: CDR1 GTSNPN, CDR2 SVGIG (reference sequence). The CDR3 region is CAWSAGTSGRTDTQYF. As DNA, the CDR3 is TGTGCCTGGAGTGCCGGGACTAGCGGGCGCACAGATACGCAGTATTTT.

The rearrangement joins TRBV16 to TRBJ2-1; 13 bases line up with TRBD2. Losses at the gene ends were 4 bases for V and 9 bases for J; bases not matched to a gene: 6. Germline lookup yields CDR1 KGHSY and CDR2 FQNENV. This CDR3 spans 15 amino acids. The CDR3 DNA reads TGTGCCAGCAGCCGCGGGACTAGCGGGAACCGTGAGCAGTTCTTC. It translates to CASSRGTSGNREQFF.

V is TRBV6-5 and J is TRBJ1-1, with TRBD1 matching over 9 bases. Germline V CDR1 and CDR2: MNHEY, SVGAGI. V shed 7 bases, J shed 4 bases, and the junction held 4 bases outside the gene matches. CDR3 length: 13 amino acids. The CDR3 spells CASKRQGVTEAFF. CDR3 sequence (DNA): TGTGCCAGCAAAAGACAGGGGGTCACTGAAGCTTTCTTT.